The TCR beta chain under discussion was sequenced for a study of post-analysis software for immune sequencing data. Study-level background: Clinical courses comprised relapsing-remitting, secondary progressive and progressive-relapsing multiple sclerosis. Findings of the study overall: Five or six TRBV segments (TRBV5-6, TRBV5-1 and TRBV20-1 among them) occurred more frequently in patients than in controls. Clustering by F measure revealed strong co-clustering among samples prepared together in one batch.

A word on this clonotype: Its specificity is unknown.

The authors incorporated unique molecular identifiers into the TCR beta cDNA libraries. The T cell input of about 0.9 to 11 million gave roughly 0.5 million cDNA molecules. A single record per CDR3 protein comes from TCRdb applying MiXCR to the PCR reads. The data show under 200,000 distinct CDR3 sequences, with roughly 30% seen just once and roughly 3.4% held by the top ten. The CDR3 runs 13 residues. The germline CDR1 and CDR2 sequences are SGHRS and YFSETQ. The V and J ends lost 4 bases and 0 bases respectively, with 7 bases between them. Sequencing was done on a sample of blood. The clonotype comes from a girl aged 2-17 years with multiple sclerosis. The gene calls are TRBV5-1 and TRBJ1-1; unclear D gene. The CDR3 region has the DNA TGCGCCAGCAGCAAGTCGGTGAACACTGAAGCTTTCTTT. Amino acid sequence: CASSKSVNTEAFF.